This record covers a single TCR beta chain. This clone came up many times. The specificity of this receptor is unknown. The sample holds no much larger clone one base away, and base qualities are not on file. The library came from the immunoSEQ multiplex PCR assay. For TCR sequencing, RNA was extracted from every sample and reverse transcribed into cDNA to serve as template. SuperScript III was used to make first-strand cDNA, primed with a 2:1 mix of oligo-dT and random hexamers. A synthetic immune receptor repertoire was used to measure amplification bias, and any remaining bias was corrected computationally. For the original study's pipeline: Raw reads were preprocessed for error removal, and CDR3 was defined according to IMGT conventions as running from the conserved cysteine to phenylalanine. Clonality was computed as 1 minus the Shannon entropy, with the entropy normalized by log2 of the number of productive unique TCRs. CD4 or CD8 identity of scalp clones was inferred by cross-referencing scalp TCRbeta sequences with sorted blood CD4 and CD8 repertoires. TCRdb took this table from immuneACCESS and kept in-frame rearrangements with V and J called. Such tables lack part of the clones; where checked against another copy, unresolved V genes explain under half of the gap, and the rest is unexplained. The V and J calls and clone size are taken from that table; D and trimming were inferred from the DNA. This sample lists fewer than 250,000 clones; roughly two fifths were detected once. Of the sample, about 0.48% is held by the ten largest clones.

This entry belongs to a study of CD8+ T cells in alopecia areata listed by TCRdb under 2018. Study-level background: The treated patients, all with moderate-to-severe alopecia areata, were enrolled in an open-label pilot trial of oral tofacitinib given at 5 to 10 mg twice daily. Tofacitinib was given for 6 to 18 months, followed by 6 months of follow-up off drug to assess delayed response and recurrence. Disease severity in treated patients was measured with the SALT score, which quantifies the percentage of affected scalp surface area. In both human patients and the C3H/HeJ mouse model, the study applied high-throughput TCRbeta sequencing to look at T cell clonal expansion in alopecia areata. In humans, TCRbeta sequencing was performed on scalp tissue and on sorted CD4+ and CD8+ peripheral blood T cells from healthy controls and from patients with patchy or totalis/universalis alopecia areata. Biopsies were taken from tofacitinib-treated patients at baseline and again at 4 and 24 weeks into treatment, and several of those patients also had a later scalp biopsy. Clonality in the scalp was compared among normal scalp (n=4), patchy alopecia areata scalp (n=8), and alopecia totalis/universalis scalp (n=8). RNA came from the PAXgene miRNA kit for fixed scalp, the miRNeasy kit for PBMCs, and the RNeasy kit for mouse skin. TCRbeta CDR3 regions were amplified by immunoSEQ multiplex PCR using 35 Vbeta forward and 13 Jbeta reverse primers. General conclusions and limits of the study: The treated cohort was small, with a single nonresponder, so links between baseline CD8+ expansion and response need larger studies. During tofacitinib treatment, many expanded lesional clones remained in scalp and blood, and this persistence may partly explain relapse after treatment is stopped. Tofacitinib significantly decreased scalp clonality and the number of expanded CD8+ clones among the top 100 scalp clones. Scalp TCR repertoire analysis is complicated because resident alphabeta T cells in normal human skin are also sequenced, whereas mouse skin is dominated by gammadelta T cells. TCR sequences shared between patients were less clear than in mice, possibly partly because of HLA diversity in the patient population. Higher clonality and more expanded CD8+ clones were observed in lesional scalp than in normal scalp, particularly in alopecia totalis/universalis, a finding suggestive of antigenic drive.

In light of the paper, this sample's treatment or condition label describes: oral pan-JAK inhibitor, 5-10 mg twice daily. From alopecia areata patients, peripheral blood was collected along with lesional scalp punch biopsies. PBMCs were isolated by density centrifugation and stained for CD3, CD4 and CD8, and CD4+ and CD8+ T cells were sorted on a FACSAria. CDR1 and CDR2, looked up from the germline V gene, are SQVTM and ANQGSEA. The junction carries 6 bases between V and J, which are trimmed by 1 base and 3 bases respectively. The CDR3 measures 12 amino acids from cysteine to phenylalanine. CDR3 DNA is the only sequence kept; it has 36 bases, read in frame from the first base.

The V and J segments used are TRBV29-1 and TRBJ1-2; no D segment can be confidently identified. The clonotype originates from a human donor with alopecia areata. The source material was CD4+ T cells sorted from blood, sampled between weeks 30 and 35, from a patient treated with tofacitinib. The nucleotide sequence is TGCAGCGTTGAAGGGCCGTACTATGGCTACACCTTC. Protein translation: CSVEGPYYGYTF.